What follows are 31 T cell receptor beta chains derived from one specimen sequenced in a study of T cells after posttransplantation cyclophosphamide. The naive gate required viable CD3+CD4+ or CD3+CD8+ cells with CCR7+CD45RA+CD45RO-CD95-CD27+CD28+ phenotype. Generated by immunoSEQ multiplex PCR, the TCRdb table keeps only in-frame clones and is missing some. The repertoire holds 31,000 or so clones, with about 93% as singletons. Material for sequencing was naive CD4+ T cells sorted from PBMCs. These receptors were collected from a woman aged 60-75 years in good health, CMV-negative, and a related stem cell transplant donor.

This clone was recorded once. The V call is TRBV7-9, the J call TRBJ2-3; 8 nucleotides match TRBD2. CDR1 SEHNR and CDR2 FQNEAQ come from the germline V gene (reference sequence). This CDR3 contains 17 residues. V lost 5 bases and J lost 2; bases outside the gene matches: 12. The CDR3 region has the DNA TGTGCCAGCAGCCGCGGGACGGCGGGAGGTAACACAGATACGCAGTATTTT. As protein: CASSRGTAGGNTDTQYF. Filled out from reference TRBV7-9 and TRBJ2-3, the complete variable domain reads DTGVSQNPRHKITKRGQNVTFRCDPISEHNRLYWYRQTLGQGPEFLTYFQNEAQLEKSRLLSDRFSAERPKGSFSTLEIQRTEQGDSAMYLCASSRGTAGGNTDTQYFGPGTRLTVL.

The chain joins TRBV7-8 to TRBJ1-1; D is uncertain. V was pared by 2 bases and J by 1 base, with 8 bases between. The CDR3 runs to 14 residues. Per the germline V gene, CDR1 is SGHVS and CDR2 is FQNEAQ. CDR3 sequence reads: CASSLQTGNTEAFF. The CDR3 DNA reads TGTGCCAGCAGCTTACAGACGGGGAACACTGAAGCTTTCTTT.

This rearrangement joins TRBV7-7 to TRBJ2-1, with TRBD2 identical over 11 bases. This CDR3 contains 14 residues. Germline CDR1 reads SSHAT; CDR2 reads FNYEAQ (reference sequence). The trim removed 1 base at V and 9 bases at J, leaving 2 bases unmatched. CDR3 protein: CASSLELAGAEQFF. The CDR3 nucleotides are TGTGCCAGCAGCTTAGAACTAGCGGGAGCTGAGCAGTTCTTC.

The chain uses TRBV19 and TRBJ1-2, with D tentatively TRBD1 (5 bases). Germline CDR1 LNHDA, CDR2 SQIVND (reference sequence). This CDR3 contains 14 residues. V was pared by 6 bases and J by 0 bases, with 11 bases between. The CDR3 here is CASRTDSANYGYTF. As DNA, the CDR3 is TGTGCCAGTAGGACCGACAGCGCTAACTATGGCTACACCTTC. Looking up the rest from reference TRBV19 and TRBJ1-2 gives the full variable domain: DGGITQSPKYLFRKEGQNVTLSCEQNLNHDAMYWYRQDPGQGLRLIYYSQIVNDFQKGDIAEGYSVSREKKESFPLTVTSAQKNPTAFYLCASRTDSANYGYTFGSGTRLTVV.

V gene TRBV7-2 combines with J gene TRBJ2-7; 10 nucleotides match TRBD2. From germline, CDR1 is SGHTA and CDR2 FQGNSA. The ends lost 1 base at V and 4 bases at J; junction bases unmatched: 7. The CDR3 is 16 residues long. CDR3 region: CASSLDLAGDRYEQYF. DNA of the CDR3: TGTGCCAGCAGCTTAGACCTAGCGGGAGATCGTTACGAGCAGTACTTC.

The J gene is TRBJ2-3, the V gene TRBV9, with D perhaps matching TRBD2 (5 bases). The germline V gene encodes CDR1 SGDLS and CDR2 YYNGEE. V lost 3 bases to trimming and J lost 0 bases, with 11 bases between them. The CDR3 runs to 15 residues. CDR3 region: CASSANPGSTDTQYF. The CDR3 DNA reads TGTGCCAGCAGCGCAAACCCGGGGAGCACAGATACGCAGTATTTT.

V is TRBV7-2 and J is TRBJ2-7; D possibly corresponds to TRBD1 (6 bases). The CDR3 runs to 12 residues. V was shortened by 2 bases and J by 4 bases, with 6 bases between the two germline ends. CDR1 and CDR2 (germline): SGHTA, FQGNSA. The CDR3 protein is CASSLQGYEQYF. CDR3 nucleotides: TGTGCCAGCAGCTTACAGGGGTACGAGCAGTACTTC.

This clone was detected once. The CDR3 sequence: CASSRGETQYF. The CDR3 bases are TGTGCCAGCAGCCGCGGAGAGACCCAGTACTTC. The gene calls are TRBV7-9 and TRBJ2-5; D remains ambiguous. This CDR3 contains 11 residues. Per the germline V gene, CDR1 is SEHNR and CDR2 is FQNEAQ (reference sequence). V dropped 5 bases and J dropped 4 bases, with 5 bases sitting between them.

This clone appeared once. Germline is not matched at one junction end, which may reflect a read error. V is TRBV7-7 and J is TRBJ2-1, with TRBD2 identical over 7 bases. This CDR3 contains 15 residues. Germline V gives CDR1 SSHAT, CDR2 FNYEAQ (reference sequence). CDR3 sequence: CASSLASGPYNEQFF. The CDR3 DNA reads as TGTGCTAGCAGCTTAGCTAGCGGACCCTACAATGAGCAGTTCTTC. The whole variable domain, filled in from reference TRBV7-7 and TRBJ2-1, reads GAGVSQSPRYKVTKRGQDVTLRCDPISSHATLYWYQQALGQGPEFLTYFNYEAQPDKSGLPSDRFSAERPEGSISTLTIQRTEQRDSAMYRCASSLASGPYNEQFFGPGTRLTVL.

The V and J genes are TRBV19 and TRBJ1-5, with TRBD1 as a possible D gene (5 bases). The CDR3 has 15 amino acids. V was clipped by 8 bases and J by 9 bases, with 23 bases between them. Germline V CDR1 and CDR2: LNHDA, SQIVND (reference sequence). CDR3 region: CASSPGTLPEGPQHF. The DNA for the CDR3 is TGTGCCAGTTCCCCGGGGACTCTCCCGGAAGGGCCCCAGCATTTT.

The chain employs TRBV10-3 and TRBJ2-7; 16 bases align to TRBD2. V trimming: 6 bases; J trimming: 9 bases; junction bases outside the gene matches: 8. Looked up from germline, CDR1 is ENHRY and CDR2 is SYGVKD. This CDR3 region has 15 residues. CDR3 region: CAISGTSGRGNGQYF. CDR3 nucleotide sequence: TGTGCCATCAGCGGGACTAGCGGGAGGGGGAACGGGCAGTACTTC.

The V call is TRBV18, the J call TRBJ1-1; a weak D match, TRBD1 (5 bases). The CDR3 covers 13 residues. V was shortened by 3 bases and J by 7 bases, with 12 bases between the two germline ends. Germline loops: CDR1 KGHSH, CDR2 LQKENI. This CDR3 is CASSPGREFEAFF. The CDR3 region has the DNA TGTGCCAGCTCACCGGGCAGGGAATTTGAAGCTTTCTTT.

This clone appeared a single time. The chain carries TRBV4-3 and TRBJ2-7; maybe TRBD2 (7 bases). Trimming took 1 base from V and 1 from J, leaving 14 bases between them. This CDR3 has 16 residues. Germline assignment: CDR1 LGHNA and CDR2 YSLEER. CDR3 coding DNA: TGCGCCAGCAGCCAAGTTTTCGGGGGGCAATCCTACGAGCAGTACTTC. Amino acids: CASSQVFGGQSYEQYF.

The chain has TRBV12-5 and TRBJ1-2, with 7 bases that match TRBD1. In germline, CDR1 is LGHNT, CDR2 FRNRAP. Trimming at V came to 7 bases and at J to 8 bases, leaving 7 bases not matched to a gene. The CDR3 runs to 12 residues. CDR3 in DNA: TGTGCTAGTGCCAGACAGGGTGGGGGCTACACCTTC. This encodes CASARQGGGYTF.

CDR3: CASSFPGQLNTEAFF. In DNA form, the CDR3 reads TGTGCCAGCAGTTTCCCCGGACAGTTGAACACTGAAGCTTTCTTT. The chain has TRBV25-1 and TRBJ1-1, with D possibly matching TRBD1 (6 bases). Germline V gene lookup returns CDR1 MGHDK and CDR2 SYGVNS. The CDR3 loop spans 15 amino acids. Deletions cut 5 bases from V and 0 bases from J, with 13 bases between.

This rearrangement joins TRBV19 to TRBJ2-7; 9 positions agree with TRBD1. CDR1 and CDR2 (germline): LNHDA, SQIVND (reference sequence). V lost 8 bases, J lost 3 bases, and 2 bases stayed unmatched. The CDR3 is made up of 12 amino acids. CDR3 sequence: CASGQGIYEQYF. The CDR3 DNA is TGTGCCAGTGGACAGGGGATCTACGAGCAGTACTTC.

The sample holds one count of this clone. The chain carries TRBV25-1 and TRBJ1-2, with 8 bases matching TRBD1. This CDR3 is built from 16 residues. The J segment lost 2 bases and the V segment lost 6 bases, leaving 11 bases of the junction unmatched. The germline CDR1 and CDR2 sequences are MGHDK and SYGVNS. CDR3 protein: CASRKTGAPPNYGYTF. Written as DNA, the CDR3 is TGTGCCAGCAGGAAGACAGGGGCCCCGCCCAACTATGGCTACACCTTC.

The CDR3 region is CASSSATGGGADTQYF. CDR3 coding DNA: TGCGCCAGCAGCTCCGCTACAGGTGGTGGGGCAGATACGCAGTATTTT. This chain joins TRBV5-1 and TRBJ2-3, with D perhaps matching TRBD1 (5 bases). From germline, CDR1 is SGHRS and CDR2 YFSETQ. The CDR3 runs 16 residues. Trimming pared 3 bases from V and 4 bases from J, leaving 18 bases between.

The chain joins TRBV5-5 to TRBJ2-3; D is unresolved. Per the germline V gene, CDR1 is SGHKS and CDR2 is YYEKEE (reference sequence). Trimming left V 2 bases short and J 3 bases short, with 7 bases between. The CDR3 length is 13 residues. The CDR3: CASSFQWTDTQYF. The DNA of the CDR3 is TGTGCCAGCAGCTTTCAGTGGACAGATACGCAGTATTTT.

The chain recombines TRBV4-2 with TRBJ1-2; D gene uncertain. V dropped 6 bases and J dropped 5 bases, with 13 bases sitting between them. The CDR3 totals 13 residues. Germline CDR1 and CDR2: LGHNA and YNFKEQ. CDR3: CASRPTGWYGYTF. The CDR3 DNA sequence: TGTGCCAGCAGGCCCACGGGATGGTATGGCTACACCTTC.

This chain's CDR3 is CASSQDEGNLAKNIQYF. CDR3 nucleotide sequence: TGCGCCAGCAGCCAAGATGAGGGCAATCTAGCCAAAAACATTCAGTACTTC. The V call is TRBV4-1, the J call TRBJ2-4, with TRBD2 as a possible D gene (5 bases). The V gene's germline CDR1 is MGHRA and CDR2 YSYEKL. The CDR3 is 17 amino acids. The V end lost 0 bases, the J end lost 0 bases, and 12 bases lay between the germline ends.

V is TRBV5-1 and J is TRBJ2-2, with 7 bases aligning to TRBD1. Germline CDR1 is SGHRS and CDR2 is YFSETQ. This CDR3 has 16 amino acids. V lost 3 bases to trimming and J lost 6 bases; unmatched junction nucleotides: 11. The CDR3 loop reads CASSSEDRRGAGELFF. As DNA, the CDR3 is TGCGCCAGCAGCTCGGAGGACAGGAGAGGGGCCGGGGAGCTGTTTTTT. Using reference TRBV5-1 and TRBJ2-2 for the parts outside the CDR3, the full variable domain is KAGVTQTPRYLIKTRGQQVTLSCSPISGHRSVSWYQQTPGQGLQFLFEYFSETQRNKGNFPGRFSGRQFSNSRSEMNVSTLELGDSALYLCASSSEDRRGAGELFFGEGSRLTVL.

CDR3 DNA sequence: TGTGCCAGCAGCCGTGGGTCGGGAGAGACCCAGTACTTC. Translated, it gives CASSRGSGETQYF. The V gene is TRBV7-2, the J gene TRBJ2-5; D not resolved. CDR1 and CDR2 from the germline V gene are SGHTA and FQGNSA. The V end lost 5 bases, the J end lost 4 bases, and 11 bases lay between the germline ends. The CDR3 is 13 amino acids.

This rearrangement joins TRBV7-2 to TRBJ2-5; TRBD2 aligns across 7 bases. The J call may be mistaken, given a closer DNA end match to TRBJ2-7. This CDR3 is 14 amino acids long. Germline V lookup: CDR1 SGHTA, CDR2 FQGNSA. For the CDR3, the DNA is TGTGCCAGCAGCTGGGGGGGACTGCTCTACGAGCAGTACTTC. Translation gives CASSWGGLLYEQYF.

The CDR3 is CASSVRASGSGEQFF. CDR3 nucleotide sequence: TGCGCCAGCAGCGTCCGGGCTAGCGGGAGTGGTGAGCAGTTCTTC. V usage is TRBV5-1 and J usage is TRBJ2-1; 10 bases map to TRBD2. CDR3 size: 15 residues. With 4 bases clipped from V and 9 bases from J, the junction kept 10 bases outside the gene matches. CDR1 and CDR2 (germline): SGHRS, YFSETQ.

The rearrangement joins TRBV2 to TRBJ2-5, with D perhaps TRBD2 (5 bases). Germline V gene lookup returns CDR1 SNHLY and CDR2 FYNNEI. The CDR3 has 12 residues. V was shortened by 4 bases and J by 5 bases, with 8 bases between the two germline ends. CDR3: CASSARRETQYF. As DNA, the CDR3 is TGTGCCAGCAGTGCCAGGAGGGAGACCCAGTACTTC.

This rearrangement joins TRBV2 to TRBJ2-7; TRBD1 matches at 10 bases. There are 13 residues in the CDR3. CDR1 and CDR2 (germline): SNHLY, FYNNEI. V was pared by 7 bases and J by 4 bases, with 4 bases of the junction left unmatched. CDR3 sequence reads: CASKGGQGYEQYF. DNA of the CDR3: TGTGCCAGCAAAGGGGGACAGGGGTACGAGCAGTACTTC.

This clone was recorded once. The chain has TRBV5-1 and TRBJ2-1; 15 bases are a match to TRBD2. The CDR3 length is 19 residues. V was pared by 0 bases and J by 1 base, with 5 bases of the junction left unmatched. Per the germline V gene, CDR1 is SGHRS and CDR2 is YFSETQ. CDR3 in DNA: TGCGCCAGCAGCTTGGCTCCAGGACTAGCGGGGGGGTCCTACAATGAGCAGTTCTTC. Amino acids: CASSLAPGLAGGSYNEQFF. Together with reference TRBV5-1 and TRBJ2-1, the CDR3 gives the full variable domain: KAGVTQTPRYLIKTRGQQVTLSCSPISGHRSVSWYQQTPGQGLQFLFEYFSETQRNKGNFPGRFSGRQFSNSRSEMNVSTLELGDSALYLCASSLAPGLAGGSYNEQFFGPGTRLTVL.

V usage is TRBV13 and J usage is TRBJ2-3, with 8 bases lining up with TRBD2. Per germline, CDR1 PRHDT and CDR2 FYEKMQ (reference sequence). This CDR3 spans 17 amino acids. Unmatched junction bases numbered 6, after V lost 0 bases and J lost 1 base. For the CDR3, the DNA is TGTGCCAGCAGCTTAGGCCGGGGCGGGGGGCGCACAGATACGCAGTATTTT. Protein: CASSLGRGGGRTDTQYF.

The V call is TRBV6-5, the J call TRBJ2-7; D perhaps matches TRBD1 (6 bases). V lost 0 bases and J 0 bases, leaving 9 bases between the germline ends. Per germline, CDR1 MNHEY and CDR2 SVGAGI. The CDR3 runs to 15 residues. The CDR3 bases are TGTGCCAGCAGTTACTCTCAGGGGACCTCCTACGAGCAGTACTTC. Translated: CASSYSQGTSYEQYF.

V and J are TRBV7-9 and TRBJ2-1; maybe TRBD2 (5 bases). V lost 3 bases and J 8 bases, leaving 11 bases between the germline ends. The CDR3 loop spans 13 amino acids. Germline V gene sequence: CDR1 SEHNR, CDR2 FQNEAQ (reference sequence). CDR3 region: CASSFGSGDEQFF. The CDR3 nucleotides read TGTGCCAGCAGCTTTGGATCCGGGGATGAGCAGTTCTTC.